This TCR beta chain was recorded in a study of blood T cell repertoires in COVID-19. Study overall: Acute and convalescent COVID-19 samples came from the United States, Italy and Spain.

In the original workflow: From reference gene primer amplification, estimates of nucleated cell counts were derived. Generated by immunoSEQ multiplex PCR, the TCRdb table keeps only in-frame clones and is missing some. D and trimming were read from the DNA, whereas the V and J calls and clone size are those reported in that table. The data contain around 200,000 clones, around 83% of them singletons. Only one count was recorded for this clone. This CDR3 spans 15 amino acids. V was trimmed by 8 bases and J by 6 bases, leaving 17 bases between them. CDR1 SNHLY and CDR2 FYNNEI come from the germline V gene.

The receptor was isolated from a woman in her 50s with acute or convalescent COVID-19. The rearrangement uses TRBV2 and TRBJ1-6; maybe TRBD1 (5 bases). Sequencing used peripheral blood. In nucleotides, the CDR3 is TGTGCCAGCCTCCCCCGCAGGGCAATTAATTCACCCCTCCACTTT. Its protein is CASLPRRAINSPLHF.